Below, 7 T cell receptor beta chains from the same sample are listed, as sequenced in a study of tumor and adjacent non-tumor tissue in lung cancer. TCRbeta libraries were built with three rounds of nested PCR, modified from ARM-PCR. Via MiXCR, TCRdb re-called the multiplex PCR reads, giving one row per CDR3 protein. The repertoire includes just over 200,000 distinct CDR3 sequences, 71% of them detected once, and approximately 25% sits in the top ten. RNA was extracted from bulk tissue without any cell sorting. Sequenced sample: lung tumor tissue. The receptors were sampled from a man aged 55-75 years with non-small cell lung cancer.

This clonotype was observed a few times. This chain connects TRBV7-8 to TRBJ1-1, with D possibly being TRBD1 (5 bases). V was shortened by 2 bases and J by 4 bases, with 17 bases between the two germline ends. The CDR3 contains 16 residues. Germline assignment: CDR1 SGHVS and CDR2 FQNEAQ. The CDR3 nucleotides are TGTGCCAGCAGCTTATTATCCAGGGTGGAGGGCACTGAAGCTTTCTTT. Translating gives CASSLLSRVEGTEAFF.

This clonotype was counted many times. The chain couples TRBV6-5 to TRBJ2-7; tentative D call: TRBD2 (6 bases). The CDR3 sequence is 14 residues long. Germline V gives CDR1 MNHEY, CDR2 SVGAGI. V gave up 7 bases and J gave up 2 bases, with 15 bases separating them. Here the CDR3 DNA reads TGTGCCAGCACTCGGGACTTTGGAACCTACGAGCAGTACTTC. This codes for CASTRDFGTYEQYF.

A remark on this clonotype: An end of the junction does not agree with germline; a read error may underlie this. This chain's CDR3 is CASGQQRGETQYF. The CDR3 coding sequence is TGCGCCAGCGGCCAGCAGCGTGGAGAGACCCAGTACTTC. The chain uses TRBV4-1 and TRBJ2-5; D is uncertain. CDR1 is MGHRA and CDR2 is YSYEKL in the germline V gene. The CDR3 is made up of 13 amino acids.

The chain is built from TRBV12-3 or TRBV12-4 and TRBJ2-3; D not resolved. Trimming took 7 bases from V and 0 from J, leaving 5 bases between them. This CDR3 is 12 amino acids long. The DNA for the CDR3 is TGTGCCAGCAAGACTAGCACAGATACGCAGTATTTT. This sequence encodes CASKTSTDTQYF.

V is TRBV13 and J is TRBJ2-3, with 9 bases aligning to TRBD2. The length of the CDR3 is 17 residues. Per germline, CDR1 PRHDT and CDR2 FYEKMQ (reference sequence). V shed 0 bases, J shed 2 bases, and the junction held 6 bases outside the gene matches. CDR3 coding DNA: TGTGCCAGCAGCTTAGGTAGCGGGAGCTTAAACACAGATACGCAGTATTTT. It yields the protein CASSLGSGSLNTDTQYF.

About this clonotype: With a much larger clone just one base away, this may be a read error. The chain combines TRBV29-1 with TRBJ2-1, with a tentative D call TRBD1 (6 bases). The CDR3 length is 14 residues. CDR1 SQVTM and CDR2 ANQGSEA come from the germline V gene. This CDR3 is CNVDPTRDTNEQFF. For the CDR3, the DNA is TGCAACGTTGACCCTACCCGGGACACCAATGAGCAGTTCTTC.

The V call is TRBV20-1, the J call TRBJ1-6; D is uncertain. V was clipped by 4 bases and J by 2 bases, with 15 bases between them. Germline V gene sequence: CDR1 DFQATT, CDR2 SNEGSKA (reference sequence). The CDR3 covers 16 residues. DNA of the CDR3: TGCAGTGCTATAGACAAGACAAGGACCTATAATTCACCCCTCCACTTT. This codes for CSAIDKTRTYNSPLHF.